This entry concerns a single T cell receptor beta chain. Ages ranged from 18 to 89 years, with residence in under 25 US areas. Cohort 3 donors were reported recovered after two negative PCRs, clearance, or symptom resolution. The data derive from a study of blood T cell repertoires in COVID-19. As for the study in general: COVID-19 samples from acute and convalescent phases originated in the United States, Italy and Spain. Sample material is recorded as cDNA or gDNA derived from T cells, B-cell-depleted T cells, or PBMCs.

The CDR3 consists of 15 residues. Germline CDR1 SGHRS, CDR2 YFSETQ. V was shortened by 0 bases and J by 3 bases, with 10 bases between the two germline ends. Data came from immunoSEQ multiplex PCR; TCRdb stores just in-frame clones and leaves some out. The sample lists a few hundred thousand clones; about 90% were seen once. This clonotype originated in a man aged 18 to 29 who had recovered from COVID-19. Material for sequencing was PBMCs or T cells enriched from blood (not recorded which). V usage is TRBV5-1 and J usage is TRBJ1-3; D possibly corresponds to TRBD1 (5 bases). As DNA, the CDR3 is TGCGCCAGCAGCTTGGGGCAGGGCGGTGGAAACACCATATATTTT. Translating gives CASSLGQGGGNTIYF.